This TCR beta chain was captured in a study of long-term antiretroviral therapy in people with HIV. This was the immunoSEQ v3.0 assay at survey level. Generated by immunoSEQ multiplex PCR, the TCRdb table keeps only in-frame clones and is missing some. Of 35,000 to 40,000 clones in the sample, 82% were seen once. Details on this clone: Its antigen is unknown.

V was clipped by 2 bases and J by 5 bases, with 3 bases between them. Germline lookup yields CDR1 KGHSH and CDR2 LQKENI. The CDR3 has 11 amino acids. Points from the study as a whole: Regardless of time point, clones expanded before ART dominated the repertoire.

Going into DNA extraction, samples held 1-10 million cryopreserved PBMC. The chain has TRBV18 and TRBJ2-5; no definite D call. This receptor was taken from a man between 18 and 29 years old with HIV. The specimen comprised unsorted PBMCs, sampled 0.3 years after starting antiretroviral therapy. CDR3 protein: CASSPRETQYF. The CDR3 bases are TGTGCCAGCTCACCAAGGGAGACCCAGTACTTC.